The 3 T cell receptor beta chains presented below share a single source sample, sequenced in a study of beta chain features in type 1 diabetes. Study results and limitations: People with Type 1 diabetes carried modestly yet significantly shorter TCRB CDR3s in all four CD4+ subsets.

Of the isolated RNA, all was reverse transcribed, and so the sequenced material was expressed TCRB transcripts. Sequenced by immunoSEQ multiplex PCR; TCRdb stores in-frame clones only, minus some. The sample has 640,000 or so clones, roughly 13% seen once. Their specific antigens are unknown. The sequenced sample was naive CD4+ T cells from blood. Source of these receptors: a man between 18 and 35 years old with type 1 diabetes.

V is TRBV7-2 and J is TRBJ2-5; TRBD2 is a possible D gene (5 bases). The V and J ends lost 5 bases and 7 bases respectively, with 14 bases between them. The CDR3 consists of 13 residues. Germline assignment: CDR1 SGHTA and CDR2 FQGNSA. The CDR3: CASSEGLSGTQYF. DNA for the CDR3: TGTGCCAGCAGCGAGGGTTTATCGGGGACCCAGTACTTC. Together with reference TRBV7-2 and TRBJ2-5, the CDR3 gives the full variable domain: GAGVSQSPSNKVTEKGKDVELRCDPISGHTALYWYRQSLGQGLEFLIYFQGNSAPDKSGLPSDRFSAERTGGSVSTLTIQRTQQEDSAVYLCASSEGLSGTQYFGPGTRLLVL.

The chain employs TRBV29-1 and TRBJ1-3; D is possibly TRBD1 (6 bases). The V end lost 1 base, the J end lost 0 bases, and 7 bases lay between the germline ends. Germline CDR1 reads SQVTM; CDR2 reads ANQGSEA. CDR3 length: 14 amino acids. The CDR3: CSVEGGRSGNTIYF. The CDR3 DNA reads as TGCAGCGTTGAAGGGGGGCGCTCTGGAAACACCATATATTTT.

V and J are TRBV27 and TRBJ1-2; 7 positions agree with TRBD1. This CDR3 is built from 12 residues. V was pared by 7 bases and J by 3 bases, with 2 bases of the junction left unmatched. Per germline, CDR1 MNHEY and CDR2 SMNVEV (reference sequence). CDR3 in amino acids: CASKTGYYGYTF. Here the CDR3 DNA reads TGTGCCAGCAAGACAGGGTACTATGGCTACACCTTC.